This is a list of T cell receptor beta chains from one sample in a study of T cells in Graves' hyperthyroidism and ophthalmopathy. One entry per CDR3 protein, called by TCRdb with MiXCR from the multiplex PCR reads. Here the sample spans roughly 740,000 distinct CDR3 sequences, 15% to 20% being singletons. What was sequenced was blood. These receptors were taken from a man younger than 35 with Graves' hyperthyroidism. CDR3s include the opening cysteine and the closing phenylalanine or tryptophan. Fields, in order: D gene, V gene, CDR3 protein. A D gene is named only where the DNA matches it firmly.

D gene: TRBD1
V gene: TRBV3-1
CDR3 protein: CASSHSYRGEEAFF

D gene: -
V gene: TRBV18
CDR3 protein: CASSALQGSLGNTIYF

D gene: -
V gene: TRBV12-3/TRBV12-4
CDR3 protein: CASRLPGENTEAFF

D gene: TRBD1
V gene: TRBV25-1
CDR3 protein: CASRTTGGPNTEAFF

D gene: TRBD1
V gene: TRBV3-1
CDR3 protein: CASSQTGDWEQYF

D gene: TRBD1
V gene: TRBV30
CDR3 protein: CAWSPRTGLGYTF

D gene: -
V gene: TRBV9
CDR3 protein: CASSREATARDEQYF

D gene: -
V gene: TRBV19
CDR3 protein: CASSMSRHSYEQYF

D gene: -
V gene: TRBV5-1
CDR3 protein: CASSLLEDEQFF

D gene: TRBD1
V gene: TRBV5-1
CDR3 protein: CASSLVPAGGVDTQYF

D gene: TRBD1
V gene: TRBV27
CDR3 protein: CASRNYRDSSYEQYF

D gene: -
V gene: TRBV7-9
CDR3 protein: CASPSDTQYF

D gene: -
V gene: TRBV5-1
CDR3 protein: CASRPGTQNTGELFF

D gene: -
V gene: TRBV4-1
CDR3 protein: CASSQGQHINYGYTF

D gene: TRBD2
V gene: TRBV5-8
CDR3 protein: CASSWGGDSYNEQFF

D gene: -
V gene: TRBV10-3
CDR3 protein: CAIRGDNEQFF

D gene: -
V gene: TRBV5-1
CDR3 protein: CASSLVAGDTEAFF

D gene: -
V gene: TRBV28
CDR3 protein: CASSLASVLGGNTIYF

D gene: -
V gene: TRBV28
CDR3 protein: CASSSLPMNDGYTF

D gene: -
V gene: TRBV28
CDR3 protein: CASSSPAGNYGYTF

D gene: -
V gene: TRBV30
CDR3 protein: CAWTLRGANVLTF

D gene: -
V gene: TRBV19
CDR3 protein: CASSRRQNSPLHF

D gene: -
V gene: TRBV11-2
CDR3 protein: CASSPYSGSEAFF

D gene: -
V gene: TRBV24-1
CDR3 protein: CATSDADSSYNSPLHF

D gene: -
V gene: TRBV20-1
CDR3 protein: CSARGGMQGAYNEQFF

D gene: TRBD2
V gene: TRBV10-3
CDR3 protein: CAISESPPLAGAGGQFF

D gene: -
V gene: TRBV12-3/TRBV12-4
CDR3 protein: CASSLPRHYGYTF

D gene: -
V gene: TRBV20-1
CDR3 protein: CSAIRDTDQPQHF

D gene: TRBD2
V gene: TRBV2
CDR3 protein: CASSREGVAGANVLTF

D gene: TRBD1
V gene: TRBV20-1
CDR3 protein: CSASGRQGHYEQYF

D gene: -
V gene: TRBV29-1
CDR3 protein: CSVGEGENGNTIYF

D gene: -
V gene: TRBV2
CDR3 protein: CASSPTGPGYTF

D gene: TRBD2
V gene: TRBV2
CDR3 protein: CASSELAGGETQYF

D gene: TRBD2
V gene: TRBV7-3
CDR3 protein: CASSQGLAGVLNEQFF

D gene: -
V gene: TRBV7-9
CDR3 protein: CASSSTDIGFNGYTF

D gene: -
V gene: TRBV12-3/TRBV12-4
CDR3 protein: CASSLDGYTEAFF

D gene: TRBD2
V gene: TRBV30
CDR3 protein: CAWAHGTSGAYEQYF

D gene: -
V gene: TRBV7-2
CDR3 protein: CASSFWRTDGIKTQYF

D gene: -
V gene: TRBV6-1
CDR3 protein: CAARLGATGELFF

D gene: -
V gene: TRBV5-1
CDR3 protein: CASSSPQEIDATDTQYF

D gene: -
V gene: TRBV4-2
CDR3 protein: CASSQDSFTGAGTGELFF

D gene: -
V gene: TRBV5-1
CDR3 protein: CASSTAQLPKDYEQYF

D gene: -
V gene: TRBV2
CDR3 protein: CASSGEGGTGELFF

D gene: TRBD1
V gene: TRBV27
CDR3 protein: CASSPWSGGLNYGYTF

D gene: TRBD2
V gene: TRBV27
CDR3 protein: CASGRVGTDTQYF

D gene: TRBD2
V gene: TRBV28
CDR3 protein: CASSLVLAGGPNEQFF

D gene: TRBD2
V gene: TRBV12-3/TRBV12-4
CDR3 protein: CASSLGLADEQFF